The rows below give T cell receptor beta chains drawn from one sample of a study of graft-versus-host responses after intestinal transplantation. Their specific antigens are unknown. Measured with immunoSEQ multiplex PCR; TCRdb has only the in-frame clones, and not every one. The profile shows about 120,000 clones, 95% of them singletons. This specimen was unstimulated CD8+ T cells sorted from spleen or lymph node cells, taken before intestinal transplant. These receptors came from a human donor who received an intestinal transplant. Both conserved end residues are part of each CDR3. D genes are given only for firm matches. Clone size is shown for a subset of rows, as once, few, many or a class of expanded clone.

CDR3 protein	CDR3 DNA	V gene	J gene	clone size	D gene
CASSQLPLPTNEKLFF	TGTGCCAGCAGCCAACTCCCCCTTCCAACTAATGAAAAACTGTTTTTT	TRBV4-2	TRBJ1-4	.	.
CASSQGTPSGSSANEQFF	TGTGCCAGCAGCCAGGGTACCCCTAGCGGGAGTTCTGCCAATGAGCAGTTCTTC	TRBV4-2	TRBJ2-1	once	TRBD2
CASSVVGGNTEAFF	TGTGCCAGCAGCGTAGTGGGAGGGAACACTGAAGCTTTCTTT	TRBV9	TRBJ1-1	.	.
CASSSRVYESSGNTIYF	TGTGCCAGCAGCTCCAGAGTTTATGAGAGCTCTGGAAACACCATATATTTT	TRBV9	TRBJ1-3	.	.
CASGLSETYLTTDTQYF	TGTGCTAGTGGTTTGTCAGAGACCTATTTAACCACAGATACGCAGTATTTT	TRBV12-5	TRBJ2-3	.	.
CASSRAPSDDLSSYEQYF	TGTGCCAGCAGTCGCGCCCCCTCGGATGACTTAAGCTCCTACGAGCAGTACTTC	TRBV4-2	TRBJ2-7	.	.
CASSQASGRFYEQYF	TGCGCCAGCAGCCAAGCCAGCGGGAGATTCTACGAGCAGTACTTC	TRBV4-1	TRBJ2-7	.	TRBD2
CATSDGTYEQYF	TGTGCCACCAGCGACGGGACCTACGAGCAGTACTTC	TRBV15	TRBJ2-7	.	.
CASSDEFNQVF	TGTGCCAGCAGTGATGAGTTCAACCAGGTCTTC	TRBV6-4	TRBJ2-1	.	.
CASRPIGSRVLETQYF	TGTGCCAGCAGACCCATAGGATCCAGGGTTCTCGAGACCCAGTACTTC	TRBV28	TRBJ2-5	.	.